This entry lists 17 T cell receptor beta chains sequenced from one sample in a study of T cells expressing NK-cell markers (dated by TCRdb to 2019 to 2021). The method was 5' RACE. The instrument was an Illumina HiSeq 2000. TCRdb reprocessed the reads, so every CDR3 protein sequence counts as one entry and DNA is not shown. The sample's clone listing holds more than 400,000 distinct CDR3 sequences. The ten biggest clones cover less than 7.5% of the sample. Sequencing was carried out using blood T cells: a sorted CD56 or NKG2C T cell subset, CD4+ or CD8+ T cells, or bulk PBMC T cells (not recorded which). The receptors derive from a woman aged 18 to 75 in good health.

The chain links TRBV27 to TRBJ2-1; TCRdb lists TRBD2, though no DNA is available to test this call. The V gene's germline CDR1 is MNHEY and CDR2 SMNVEV (reference sequence). This CDR3 comprises 18 residues. The CDR3 here is CASSLNSPSGRVYNEQFF.

This sequence joins TRBV7-9 and TRBJ2-2; TCRdb proposes TRBD2, but this gene call is untestable without DNA. This CDR3 comprises 13 residues. Germline lookup yields CDR1 SEHNR and CDR2 FQNEAQ (reference sequence). The CDR3 region is CAGSRTSAGELFF.

The chain carries TRBV27 and TRBJ2-2; TCRdb names TRBD2, which stays unverified in the absence of DNA. Germline CDR1 is MNHEY and CDR2 is SMNVEV (reference sequence). The CDR3 contains 17 residues. CDR3: CASSLSALEANTGELFF.

The gene calls are TRBV7-2 and TRBJ2-1; TCRdb returns TRBD2, unconfirmable since there is no DNA. Germline V gene lookup returns CDR1 SGHTA and CDR2 FQGNSA. The CDR3 spans 17 residues. The CDR3 spells CASSFLLPAGPYNEQFF.

This chain joins TRBV20-1 and TRBJ1-5. The CDR3 length is 14 residues. Germline V gene data show CDR1 as DFQATT and CDR2 as SNEGSKA (reference sequence). CDR3 sequence: CSASYAGSNQPQHF.

This chain links TRBV5-5 with TRBJ2-5; TCRdb indicates TRBD2, and absent DNA this call remains unverified. The CDR3 runs to 17 residues. Looked up from germline, CDR1 is SGHKS and CDR2 is YYEKEE (reference sequence). CDR3 loop: CASSLAVAVGTQETQYF.

The chain has TRBV20-1 and TRBJ1-2. Germline values: CDR1 DFQATT, CDR2 SNEGSKA (reference sequence). The CDR3 has 11 amino acids. This CDR3 reads CSAETDYGYTF.

The chain recombines TRBV5-1 with TRBJ2-1; the D gene TCRdb calls, TRBD2, cannot be checked with no DNA. The CDR3 loop spans 16 amino acids. The germline gives CDR1 SGHRS, CDR2 YFSETQ. The CDR3 protein is CASSLDPGLAAGEQFF.

The genes are TRBV5-1 and TRBJ2-2; lacking DNA, the TRBD1 call made by TCRdb goes unchecked. This CDR3 contains 16 residues. Germline lookup yields CDR1 SGHRS and CDR2 YFSETQ. This CDR3 reads CASSFRQGLNTGELFF.

CDR3 amino acids: CSAGGGVGEKLFF. The J gene is TRBJ1-4, the V gene TRBV20-1; TCRdb indicates TRBD1, and absent DNA this call remains unverified. The V gene's germline CDR1 is DFQATT and CDR2 SNEGSKA (reference sequence). The CDR3 runs 13 residues.

This chain links TRBV20-1 with TRBJ2-1; TCRdb names TRBD2, which stays unverified in the absence of DNA. CDR1 and CDR2 (germline): DFQATT, SNEGSKA (reference sequence). The CDR3 is 13 residues long. CDR3 protein: CSARLAAGGEQFF.

The chain recombines TRBV20-1 with TRBJ2-1; TCRdb's D gene call, TRBD2, goes unchecked for lack of DNA. Germline CDR1 and CDR2: DFQATT and SNEGSKA (reference sequence). This CDR3 spans 16 amino acids. CDR3 sequence: CSARALEAGGDNEQFF.

The rearrangement links TRBV20-1 to TRBJ2-3; lacking DNA, the TRBD1 call made by TCRdb goes unchecked. Germline assignment: CDR1 DFQATT and CDR2 SNEGSKA (reference sequence). There are 13 residues in the CDR3. The CDR3 spells CSAWGSSTDTQYF.

CDR3 in amino acids: CASSSPGSENEQFF. The chain is built from TRBV7-2 and TRBJ2-1; the TRBD1 assignment by TCRdb is unverifiable without DNA. Germline assignment: CDR1 SGHTA and CDR2 FQGNSA. The CDR3 has 14 amino acids.

The chain recombines TRBV7-9 with TRBJ2-1; the D call from TCRdb, TRBD2, cannot be confirmed without DNA. Germline CDR1 SEHNR, CDR2 FQNEAQ (reference sequence). The CDR3 sequence is 17 residues long. The CDR3 here is CASSLVGTKAHGDEQFF.

The rearrangement uses TRBV12-3 or TRBV12-4 and TRBJ2-2. The length of the CDR3 is 12 residues. CDR3 in amino acids: CASRLTSGELFF.

The chain uses TRBV20-1 and TRBJ1-6. Per the germline V gene, CDR1 is DFQATT and CDR2 is SNEGSKA (reference sequence). The CDR3 extends over 15 amino acids. CDR3 amino acids: CSARDSLVANSPLHF.